This T cell receptor beta chain comes out of a study of siplizumab effects on memory and regulatory T cells. Coculturing at 37°C lasted five to seven days for the mixed lymphocyte reaction cells. Using immunoSEQ multiplex PCR, the repertoire was profiled, and TCRdb retains in-frame clones only, with some absent. Of about 15,000 clones listed, less than 50% are singletons. On this clone: Its matching antigen is unknown.

Sequencing used CFSE-low (dividing) CD4+ T cells sorted from an allogeneic mixed lymphocyte reaction. This clonotype was obtained from a human donor in good health; the cells came from an allogeneic mixed lymphocyte reaction. Some clones in this sample may be carry-over from other donors' samples.

CDR3 residues: CASSLGVMNTEAFF. Here the CDR3 DNA reads TGTGCCAGCAGCTTGGGAGTGATGAACACTGAAGCTTTCTTT. The chain is built from TRBV5-5 and TRBJ1-1; D is undetermined. This CDR3 region has 14 residues. CDR1 SGHKS and CDR2 YYEKEE come from the germline V gene (reference sequence). Trimming removed 0 bases at V and 0 bases at J, with 6 bases between.